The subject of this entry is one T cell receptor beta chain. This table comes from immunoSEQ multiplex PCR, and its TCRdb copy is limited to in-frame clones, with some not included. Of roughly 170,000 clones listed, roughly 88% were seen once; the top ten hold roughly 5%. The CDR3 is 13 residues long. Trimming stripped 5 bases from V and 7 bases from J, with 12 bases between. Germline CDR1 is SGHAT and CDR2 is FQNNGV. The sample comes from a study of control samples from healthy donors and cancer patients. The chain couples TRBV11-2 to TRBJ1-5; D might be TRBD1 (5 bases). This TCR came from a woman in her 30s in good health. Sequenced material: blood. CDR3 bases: TGTGCCAGCAGCCCCCCGGGGGTACAGCCCCAGCATTTT. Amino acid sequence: CASSPPGVQPQHF. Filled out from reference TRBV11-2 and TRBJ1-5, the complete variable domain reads EAGVAQSPRYKIIEKRQSVAFWCNPISGHATLYWYQQILGQGPKLLIQFQNNGVVDDSQLPKDRFSAERLKGVDSTLKIQPAKLEDSAVYLCASSPPGVQPQHFGDGTRLSIL.